This T cell receptor beta chain was obtained from a study of cytomegalovirus exposure and HLA in healthy donors. As regards this clone: The antigen is undetermined.

J was trimmed by 8 bases and V by 6 bases; bases with no gene match: 5. The CDR3 runs to 12 residues. Germline V CDR1 and CDR2: LNHDA, SQIVND (reference sequence). The PCR ran on 60 Vbeta and 13 Jbeta primers. Clones were read by immunoSEQ multiplex PCR, and TCRdb kept only the in-frame ones, dropping some. The repertoire holds roughly 80,000 clones, with about three quarters as singletons. Whole-study results and caveats: TCR sequences were mostly rare, though some public TCRs occurred in many donors. Some segments of the V type, notably TRBV6-2 and TRBV6-3, were excluded as indistinguishable. CMV serostatus was the only immune exposure information that was available.

Healthy bone marrow donors made up the donor group. The sequenced sample was PBMCs. The clonotype originates from a man aged 45-60 years in good health and CMV-seropositive. V usage is TRBV19 and J usage is TRBJ1-2, with 8 positions matching TRBD1. The CDR3 reads CASSLTGDGYTF. CDR3 nucleotide sequence: TGTGCCAGTAGCCTGACAGGGGACGGCTACACCTTC. Based on the CDR3 plus reference TRBV19 and TRBJ1-2, the full variable domain is DGGITQSPKYLFRKEGQNVTLSCEQNLNHDAMYWYRQDPGQGLRLIYYSQIVNDFQKGDIAEGYSVSREKKESFPLTVTSAQKNPTAFYLCASSLTGDGYTFGSGTRLTVV.